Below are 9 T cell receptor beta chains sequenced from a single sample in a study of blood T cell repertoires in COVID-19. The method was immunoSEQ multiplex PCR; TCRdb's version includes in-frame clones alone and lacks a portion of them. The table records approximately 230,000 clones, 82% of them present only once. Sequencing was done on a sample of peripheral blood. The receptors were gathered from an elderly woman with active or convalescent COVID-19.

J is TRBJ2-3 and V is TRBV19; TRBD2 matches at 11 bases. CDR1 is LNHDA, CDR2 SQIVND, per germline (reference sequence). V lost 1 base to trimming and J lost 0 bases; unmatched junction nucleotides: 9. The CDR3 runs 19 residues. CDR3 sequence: CASSIVRGSGGASTDTQYF. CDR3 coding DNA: TGTGCCAGTAGTATAGTTCGTGGTAGCGGGGGGGCAAGCACAGATACGCAGTATTTT.

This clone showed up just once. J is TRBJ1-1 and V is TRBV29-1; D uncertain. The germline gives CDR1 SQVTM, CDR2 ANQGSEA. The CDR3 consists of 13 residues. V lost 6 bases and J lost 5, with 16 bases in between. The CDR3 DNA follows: TGCAGCGTAGGCCCGAGGATGGAGACTGAAGCTTTCTTT. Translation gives CSVGPRMETEAFF. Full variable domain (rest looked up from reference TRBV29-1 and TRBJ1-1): SAVISQKPSRDICQRGTSLTIQCQVDSQVTMMFWYRQQPGQSLTLIATANQGSEATYESGFVIDKFPISRPNLTFSTLTVSNMSPEDSSIYLCSVGPRMETEAFFGQGTRLTVV.

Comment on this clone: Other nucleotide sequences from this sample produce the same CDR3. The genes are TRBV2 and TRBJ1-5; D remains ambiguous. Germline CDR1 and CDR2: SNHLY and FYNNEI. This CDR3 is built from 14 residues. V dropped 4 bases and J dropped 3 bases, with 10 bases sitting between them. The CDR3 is CASSGSGSNQPQHF. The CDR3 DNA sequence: TGTGCCAGCAGTGGGTCCGGGTCCAATCAGCCCCAGCATTTT.

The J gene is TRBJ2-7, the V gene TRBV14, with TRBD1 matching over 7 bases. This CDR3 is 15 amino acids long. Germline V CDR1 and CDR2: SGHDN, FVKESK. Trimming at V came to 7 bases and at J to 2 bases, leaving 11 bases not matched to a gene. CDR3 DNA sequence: TGTGCCAGCAACATAAGAAGGACAGGAGCCTACGAGCAGTACTTC. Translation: CASNIRRTGAYEQYF.

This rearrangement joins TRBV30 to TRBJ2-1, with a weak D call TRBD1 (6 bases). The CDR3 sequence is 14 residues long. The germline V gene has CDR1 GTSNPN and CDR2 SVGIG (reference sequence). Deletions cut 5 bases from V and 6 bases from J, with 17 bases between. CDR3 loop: CAWHPGQLLNEQFF. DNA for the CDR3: TGTGCCTGGCACCCGGGACAACTTCTCAATGAGCAGTTCTTC.

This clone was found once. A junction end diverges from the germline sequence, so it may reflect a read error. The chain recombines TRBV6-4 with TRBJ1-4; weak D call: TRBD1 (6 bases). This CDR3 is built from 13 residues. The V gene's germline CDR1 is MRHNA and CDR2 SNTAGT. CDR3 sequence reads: CASGEGGVEKLFF. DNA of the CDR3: TGTGCCAGCGGTGAGGGGGGTGTCGAAAAACTGTTTTTT.

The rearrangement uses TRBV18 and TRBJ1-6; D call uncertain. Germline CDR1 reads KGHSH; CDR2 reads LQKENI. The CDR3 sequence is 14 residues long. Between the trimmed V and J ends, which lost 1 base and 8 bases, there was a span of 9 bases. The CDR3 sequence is CASSPQRADSPLHF. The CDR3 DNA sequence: TGTGCCAGCTCACCACAGAGAGCGGATTCACCCCTCCACTTT.

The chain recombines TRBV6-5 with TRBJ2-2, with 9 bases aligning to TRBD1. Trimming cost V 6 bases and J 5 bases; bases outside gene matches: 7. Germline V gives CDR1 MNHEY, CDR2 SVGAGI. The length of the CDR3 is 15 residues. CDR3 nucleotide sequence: TGTGCCAGCAGGACACAGGGGGCTGTTACCGGGGAGCTGTTTTTT. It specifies CASRTQGAVTGELFF.

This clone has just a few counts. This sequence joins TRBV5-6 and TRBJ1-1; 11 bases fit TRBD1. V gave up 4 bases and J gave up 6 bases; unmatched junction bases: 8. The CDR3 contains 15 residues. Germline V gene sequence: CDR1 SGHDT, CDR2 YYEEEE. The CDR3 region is CASSPAGQGAAEAFF. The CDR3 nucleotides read TGTGCCAGCAGCCCCGCCGGACAGGGGGCGGCTGAAGCTTTCTTT.